This T cell receptor beta chain was obtained from a study of T cell responses to AZD1222 COVID-19 vaccine. Overall study findings and caveats: Only a handful of AZD1222 recipients, more than five in all, had baseline seropositivity. White British donors predominated, females outnumbered males, and clonal diversity was possibly underestimated. Across spike, vaccine-associated CD4 TCRs were found, dominant at 160-218 and 743-854.

This clone came up a few times. Its cognate antigen is unknown. The protocol was immunoSEQ multiplex PCR, while the TCRdb copy is restricted to in-frame clones and leaves out a portion. The sample holds 95,000 to 150,000 clones; around nine tenths are singletons and the top ten take 28%. The CDR3 loop spans 13 amino acids. The ends were cut back, 2 bases at V and 6 bases at J, with 11 bases in the middle. Germline CDR1 is SGHTA and CDR2 is FQGNSA. This chain links TRBV7-2 with TRBJ2-7; D is ambiguous. The sample was peripheral blood, taken on day 0 of AZD1222 vaccination. This clonotype was obtained from an adult in good health. The DNA for the CDR3 is TGTGCCAGCAGCTTAAATTTGCGGCTCGAGCAGTACTTC. This codes for CASSLNLRLEQYF.